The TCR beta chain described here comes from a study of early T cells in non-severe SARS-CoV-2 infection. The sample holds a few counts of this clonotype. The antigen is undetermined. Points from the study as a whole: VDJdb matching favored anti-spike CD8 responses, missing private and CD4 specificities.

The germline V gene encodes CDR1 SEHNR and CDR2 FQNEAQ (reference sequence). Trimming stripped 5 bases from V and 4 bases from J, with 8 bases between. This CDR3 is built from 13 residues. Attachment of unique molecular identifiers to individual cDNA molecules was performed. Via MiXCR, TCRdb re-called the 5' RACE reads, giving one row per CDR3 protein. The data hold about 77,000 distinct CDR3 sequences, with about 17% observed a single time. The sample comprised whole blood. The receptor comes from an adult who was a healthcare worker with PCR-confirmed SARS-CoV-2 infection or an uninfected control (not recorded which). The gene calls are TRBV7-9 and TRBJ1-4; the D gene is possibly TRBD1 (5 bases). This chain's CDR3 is CASSKDSNEKLFF. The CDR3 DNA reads TGTGCCAGCAGCAAAGACAGTAATGAAAAACTGTTTTTT.